Each of the 2 T cell receptor beta chains below was sequenced from the same sample in a study of response to subunit inactivated influenza vaccine. TCRdb redid the calling of the RT-PCR reads with MiXCR, one entry per CDR3 protein. The data hold some 570,000 distinct CDR3 sequences, with over 9% observed a single time. In addition, the sample was reused for a study of T cells expressing NK-cell markers. That study adds: Template switching by 5'RACE with UMIs generated the TCR beta cDNA.

Specimen: PBMCs from blood, collected on the day of vaccination. The source is a man aged 50 or older who received an inactivated influenza vaccine.

The V call is TRBV29-1, the J call TRBJ2-1, with D maybe TRBD2 (6 bases). Germline CDR1 SQVTM, CDR2 ANQGSEA. V lost 4 bases to trimming and J lost 2 bases, with 12 bases between them. The CDR3 loop spans 14 amino acids. The DNA of the CDR3 is TGCAGCGTTGCACTACGACTAGCCTACAATGAGCAGTTCTTC. Protein: CSVALRLAYNEQFF.

In this sample, this clonotype turned up many times. The rearrangement links TRBV5-1 to TRBJ2-7; D perhaps matches TRBD2 (5 bases). The V and J ends lost 7 bases and 2 bases respectively, with 13 bases between them. Germline CDR1 reads SGHRS; CDR2 reads YFSETQ. This CDR3 is 13 amino acids long. The DNA of the CDR3 is TGCGCCAGCTTTGACGAGGGTACCTACGAGCAGTACTTC. Its protein is CASFDEGTYEQYF.